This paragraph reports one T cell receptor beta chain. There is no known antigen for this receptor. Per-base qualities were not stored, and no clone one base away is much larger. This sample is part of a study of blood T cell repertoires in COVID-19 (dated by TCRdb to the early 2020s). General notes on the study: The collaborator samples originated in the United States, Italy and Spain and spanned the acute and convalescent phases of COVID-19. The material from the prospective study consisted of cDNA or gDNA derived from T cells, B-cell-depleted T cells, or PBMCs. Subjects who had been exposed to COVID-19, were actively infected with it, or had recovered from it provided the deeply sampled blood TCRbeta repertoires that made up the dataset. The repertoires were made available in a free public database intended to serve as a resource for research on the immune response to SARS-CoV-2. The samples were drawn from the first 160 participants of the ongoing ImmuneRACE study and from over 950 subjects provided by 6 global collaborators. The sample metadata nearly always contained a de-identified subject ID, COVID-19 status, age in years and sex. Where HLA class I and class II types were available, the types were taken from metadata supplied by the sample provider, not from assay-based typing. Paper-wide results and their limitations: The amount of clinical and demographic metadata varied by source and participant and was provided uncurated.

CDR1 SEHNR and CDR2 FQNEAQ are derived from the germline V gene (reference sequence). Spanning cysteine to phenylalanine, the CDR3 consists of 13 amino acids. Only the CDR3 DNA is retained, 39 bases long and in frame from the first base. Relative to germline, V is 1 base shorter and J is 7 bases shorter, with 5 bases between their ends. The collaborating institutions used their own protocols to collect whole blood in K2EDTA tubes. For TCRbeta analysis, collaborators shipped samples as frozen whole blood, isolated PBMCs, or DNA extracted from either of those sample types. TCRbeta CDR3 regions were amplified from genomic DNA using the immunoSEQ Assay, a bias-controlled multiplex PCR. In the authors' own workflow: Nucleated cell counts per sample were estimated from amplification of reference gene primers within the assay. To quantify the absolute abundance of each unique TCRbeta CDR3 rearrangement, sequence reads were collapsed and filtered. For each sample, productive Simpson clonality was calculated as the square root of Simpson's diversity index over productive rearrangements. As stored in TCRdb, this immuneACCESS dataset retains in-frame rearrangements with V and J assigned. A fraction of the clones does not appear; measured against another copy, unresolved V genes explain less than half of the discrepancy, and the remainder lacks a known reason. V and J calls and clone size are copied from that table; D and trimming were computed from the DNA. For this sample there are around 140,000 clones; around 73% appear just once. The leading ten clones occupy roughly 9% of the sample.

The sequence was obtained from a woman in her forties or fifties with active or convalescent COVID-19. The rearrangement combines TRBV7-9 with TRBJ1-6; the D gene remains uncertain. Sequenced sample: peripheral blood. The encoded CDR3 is CASSLDGNSPLHF. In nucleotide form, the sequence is TGTGCCAGCAGCTTAGACGGGAATTCACCCCTCCACTTT. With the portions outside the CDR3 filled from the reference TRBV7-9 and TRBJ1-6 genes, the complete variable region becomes DTGVSQNPRHKITKRGQNVTFRCDPISEHNRLYWYRQTLGQGPEFLTYFQNEAQLEKSRLLSDRFSAERPKGSFSTLEIQRTEQGDSAMYLCASSLDGNSPLHFGNGTRLTVT.